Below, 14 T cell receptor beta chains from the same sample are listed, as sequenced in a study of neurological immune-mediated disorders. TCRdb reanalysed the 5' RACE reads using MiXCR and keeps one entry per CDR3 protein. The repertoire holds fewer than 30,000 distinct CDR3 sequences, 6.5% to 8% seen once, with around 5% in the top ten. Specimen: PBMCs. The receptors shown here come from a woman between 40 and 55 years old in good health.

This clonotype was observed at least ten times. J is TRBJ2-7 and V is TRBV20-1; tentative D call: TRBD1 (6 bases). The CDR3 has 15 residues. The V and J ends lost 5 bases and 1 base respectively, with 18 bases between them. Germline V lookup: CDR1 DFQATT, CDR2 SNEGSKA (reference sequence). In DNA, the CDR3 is TGCAGTGCTCCTGGTCGGGAACAGGGATCCTACGAGCAGTACTTC. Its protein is CSAPGREQGSYEQYF.

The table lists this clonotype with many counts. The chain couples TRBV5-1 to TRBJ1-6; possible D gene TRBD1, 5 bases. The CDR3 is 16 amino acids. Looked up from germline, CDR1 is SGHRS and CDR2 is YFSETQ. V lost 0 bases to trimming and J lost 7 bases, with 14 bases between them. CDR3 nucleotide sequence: TGCGCCAGCAGCTTGGAACTTCAGGGACTAAATTCACCCCTCCACTTT. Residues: CASSLELQGLNSPLHF.

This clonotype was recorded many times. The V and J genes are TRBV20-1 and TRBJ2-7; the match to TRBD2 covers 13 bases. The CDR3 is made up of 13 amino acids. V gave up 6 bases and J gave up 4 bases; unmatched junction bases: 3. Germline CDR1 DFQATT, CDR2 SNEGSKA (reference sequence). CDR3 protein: CSATSGRGYEQYF. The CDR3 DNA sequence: TGCAGTGCAACTAGCGGGAGGGGGTACGAGCAGTACTTC.

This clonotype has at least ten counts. The CDR3 bases are TGTGCCAGCAGCTTAATAGGTGGAGGGATGGGGGCTGAAGCTTTCTTT. Its translation is CASSLIGGGMGAEAFF. The chain combines TRBV7-3 with TRBJ1-1, with D perhaps TRBD1 (5 bases). With 1 base removed from V and 6 bases from J, the gap between germline ends came to 18 bases. Germline V gene sequence: CDR1 SGHTA, CDR2 FQGTGA. This CDR3 is built from 16 residues.

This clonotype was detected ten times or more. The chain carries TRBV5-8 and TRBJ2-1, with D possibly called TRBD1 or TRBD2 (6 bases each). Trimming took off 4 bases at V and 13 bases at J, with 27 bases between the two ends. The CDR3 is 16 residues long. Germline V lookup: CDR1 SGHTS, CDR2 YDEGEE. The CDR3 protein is CASSVRRTGTGAGQFF. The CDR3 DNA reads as TGTGCCAGCAGCGTAAGAAGGACGGGGACGGGGGCTGGCCAGTTCTTC.

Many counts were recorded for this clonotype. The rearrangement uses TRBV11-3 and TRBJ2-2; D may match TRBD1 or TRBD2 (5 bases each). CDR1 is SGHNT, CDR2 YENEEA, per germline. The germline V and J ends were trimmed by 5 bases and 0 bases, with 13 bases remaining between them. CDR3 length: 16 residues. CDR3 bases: TGTGCCAGCAGCCCCGTGAGGGGCCCGAACACCGGGGAGCTGTTTTTT. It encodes CASSPVRGPNTGELFF.

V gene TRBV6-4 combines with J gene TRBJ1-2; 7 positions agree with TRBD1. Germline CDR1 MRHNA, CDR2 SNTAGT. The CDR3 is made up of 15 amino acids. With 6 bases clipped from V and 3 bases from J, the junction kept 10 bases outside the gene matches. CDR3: CASRKMDRQYYGYTF. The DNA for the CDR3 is TGTGCCAGCAGAAAGATGGACAGGCAGTACTATGGCTACACCTTC.

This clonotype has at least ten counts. The CDR3 DNA reads as TGTGCCACCAGTGATTCGGGCCAGAACACTGAAGCTTTCTTT. Translated: CATSDSGQNTEAFF. V is TRBV24-1 and J is TRBJ1-1; D gene uncertain. Trimming removed 2 bases at V and 1 base at J, with 7 bases between. The CDR3 is 14 residues long. CDR1 KGHDR and CDR2 SFDVKD come from the germline V gene.

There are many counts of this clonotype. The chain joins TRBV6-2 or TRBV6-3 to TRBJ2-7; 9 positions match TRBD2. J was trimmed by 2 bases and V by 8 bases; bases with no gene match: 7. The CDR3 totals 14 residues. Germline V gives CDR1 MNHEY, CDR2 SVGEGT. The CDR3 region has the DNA TGTGCCAGCGGGCGGGAGGGCCCGACCTACGAGCAGTACTTC. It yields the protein CASGREGPTYEQYF.

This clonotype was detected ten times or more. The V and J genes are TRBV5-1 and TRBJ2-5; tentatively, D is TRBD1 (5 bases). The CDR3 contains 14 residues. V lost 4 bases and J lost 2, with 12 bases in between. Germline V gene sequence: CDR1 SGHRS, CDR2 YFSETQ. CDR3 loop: CASSPWGRQETQYF. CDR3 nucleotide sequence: TGCGCCAGCAGCCCGTGGGGCAGGCAAGAGACCCAGTACTTC.

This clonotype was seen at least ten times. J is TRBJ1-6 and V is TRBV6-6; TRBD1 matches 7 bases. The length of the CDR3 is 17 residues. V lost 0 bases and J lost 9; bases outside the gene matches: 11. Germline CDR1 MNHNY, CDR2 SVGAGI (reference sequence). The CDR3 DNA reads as TGTGCCAGCAGTTACTCGATCAGCTCAGGGGGTCGTTCACCCCTCCACTTT. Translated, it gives CASSYSISSGGRSPLHF.

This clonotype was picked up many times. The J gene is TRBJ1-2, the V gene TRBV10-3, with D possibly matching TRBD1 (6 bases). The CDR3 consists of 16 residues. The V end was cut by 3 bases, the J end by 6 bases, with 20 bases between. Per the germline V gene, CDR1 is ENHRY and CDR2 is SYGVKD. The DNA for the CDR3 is TGTGCCATCAGTGAACCCCCCGGGGGGCGCTCGGATGGCTACACCTTC. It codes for CAISEPPGGRSDGYTF.

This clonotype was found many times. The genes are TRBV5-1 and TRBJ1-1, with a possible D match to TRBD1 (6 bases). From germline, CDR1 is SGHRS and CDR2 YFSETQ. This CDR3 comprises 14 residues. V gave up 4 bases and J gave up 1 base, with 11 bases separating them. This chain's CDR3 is CASSPWDTNTEAFF. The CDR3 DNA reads TGCGCCAGCAGCCCTTGGGACACGAACACTGAAGCTTTCTTT.

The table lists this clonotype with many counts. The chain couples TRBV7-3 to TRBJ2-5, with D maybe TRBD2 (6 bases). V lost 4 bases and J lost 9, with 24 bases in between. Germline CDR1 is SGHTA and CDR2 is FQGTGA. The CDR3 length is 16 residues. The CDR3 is CASSSEPGLLTGAQYF. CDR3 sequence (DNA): TGTGCCAGCAGCTCCGAACCGGGACTCCTGACGGGTGCCCAGTACTTC.